This T cell receptor (beta chain) is from a study of blood T cell repertoires in COVID-19. About the research overall: Samples of COVID-19 (acute and convalescent) were obtained from the United States, Italy and Spain. PBMCs, B-cell-depleted T cells, or T cells were the source of the cDNA or gDNA that made up the material.

This clone was counted once. Per the authors' pipeline: Nucleated cell number was recorded as an estimate derived from reference gene primer amplification. The repertoire was sequenced with immunoSEQ multiplex PCR; TCRdb's copy has only in-frame clones and lacks some. The V and J calls and clone size come from that table; D and trimming were worked out from the DNA. The sample records roughly 60,000 clones, 80% to 95% being singletons. Looked up from germline, CDR1 is MGHRA and CDR2 is YSYEKL. V dropped 3 bases and J dropped 0 bases, with 21 bases sitting between them. The CDR3 is 18 amino acids. Source material: peripheral blood. This chain uses TRBV4-1 with TRBJ2-7; D is uncertain. The sequence derives from a woman older than 75 with active COVID-19. The CDR3 loop reads CASSQLVQTAYFSYEQYF. As DNA, the CDR3 is TGCGCCAGCAGCCAGTTGGTTCAAACAGCCTACTTCTCCTACGAGCAGTACTTC.